This T cell receptor beta chain was profiled in a study of cytomegalovirus exposure and HLA in healthy donors. At the level of the study: Of all 360 or so donors who were genotyped, about 80% belonged to the Caucasian-associated ancestry cluster.

This CDR3 is built from 14 residues. Germline lookup yields CDR1 MNHEY and CDR2 SMNVEV (reference sequence). The PCR was carried out with 60 Vbeta primers and 13 Jbeta primers. TCRdb's copy holds only in-frame clones and misses some; the assay was immunoSEQ multiplex PCR. The sample shows 100,000 to 150,000 clones, roughly 84% of them seen only once. The genes are TRBV27 and TRBJ2-5, with 7 bases aligning to TRBD1. Judging by the DNA end, TRBJ2-7 fits better; the J call may be wrong. The clonotype comes from a girl aged 2 to 10 in good health and CMV-seronegative. Sequenced: PBMCs. Here the CDR3 DNA reads TGTGCCAGCAGTCGCGCGACAGGGACCTACGAGCAGTACTTC. Protein: CASSRATGTYEQYF.